The 10 T cell receptor beta chains below come from one sample, sequenced in a study of T cell changes during pregnancy in multiple sclerosis. Sequencing used immunoSEQ multiplex PCR; TCRdb keeps in-frame clones, though not all of them. The sample shows roughly 90,000 clones, approximately 90% of them seen only once. This material consisted of peripheral blood, taken before pregnancy. These TCRs come from a female donor with multiple sclerosis, enrolled in a pregnancy study.

This clone was found once. The chain recombines TRBV5-3 with TRBJ1-3; D unclear. TRBV5-3 is treated as an ORF (open reading frame) with a function not yet certain. The CDR3 has 16 amino acids. V lost 1 base and J 10 bases, leaving 21 bases between the germline ends. The CDR3 DNA sequence: TGTGCCAGAAGCTTGCGAAAGCGGCGCGCGTTGGGGACCATATATTTT. Translation: CARSLRKRRALGTIYF.

The CDR3 bases are TGTGCCTGGAAGCGGGGGGGGGTTAAGGAAAAACTGTTTTTT. Its translation: CAWKRGGVKEKLFF. The V and J genes are TRBV30 and TRBJ1-4; possible D gene TRBD1, 5 bases. V dropped 4 bases and J dropped 8 bases, with 17 bases sitting between them. The germline gives CDR1 GTSNPN, CDR2 SVGIG (reference sequence). The length of the CDR3 is 14 residues.

For the CDR3, the DNA is TGTGCCAGCAGCTTAAGGGACTACTATGGCTACACCTTC. Amino acids: CASSLRDYYGYTF. This chain uses TRBV7-9 with TRBJ1-2; perhaps TRBD1 as D (5 bases). The CDR3 is 13 residues long. Germline V gene data show CDR1 as SEHNR and CDR2 as FQNEAQ (reference sequence). V was trimmed by 2 bases and J by 3 bases, leaving 7 bases between them.

The chain is built from TRBV2 and TRBJ2-7; 8 bases map to TRBD1. There are 16 residues in the CDR3. Losses at the gene ends were 0 bases for V and 7 bases for J; bases not matched to a gene: 11. In germline, CDR1 is SNHLY, CDR2 FYNNEI. DNA for the CDR3: TGTGCCAGCAGTGAAGCGACAGGGGCTCACGGGGGTGAGCAGTACTTC. Its translation is CASSEATGAHGGEQYF.

V gene TRBV10-2 combines with J gene TRBJ2-7, with 14 bases aligning to TRBD2. The germline V gene encodes CDR1 WSHSY and CDR2 SAAADI. This CDR3 has 14 residues. The ends lost 6 bases at V and 2 bases at J; junction bases unmatched: 0. The CDR3 protein is CASRGLAGAYEQYF. DNA for the CDR3: TGCGCCAGCAGGGGACTAGCGGGGGCCTACGAGCAGTACTTC.

The chain has TRBV10-3 and TRBJ1-5, with unresolved D. V was cut by 1 base and J by 0 bases, with 7 bases left in between. The CDR3 is 15 residues long. The V gene's germline CDR1 is ENHRY and CDR2 SYGVKD. This CDR3 is CAISELHLSNQPQHF. The CDR3 nucleotides are TGTGCCATCAGTGAGTTACACCTTAGCAATCAGCCCCAGCATTTT.

The V call is TRBV2, the J call TRBJ2-1; a weak D match, TRBD2 (6 bases). The V end lost 7 bases, the J end lost 3 bases, and 10 bases lay between the germline ends. The germline gives CDR1 SNHLY, CDR2 FYNNEI. This CDR3 contains 13 residues. CDR3 loop: CASNLGSYNEQFF. The DNA of the CDR3 is TGTGCCAGCAATCTCGGGAGCTACAATGAGCAGTTCTTC.

The rearrangement joins TRBV2 to TRBJ2-1; TRBD2 matches 8 bases. The V gene's germline CDR1 is SNHLY and CDR2 FYNNEI. The CDR3 totals 13 residues. The V and J ends lost 7 bases and 7 bases, in that order; junction bases with no gene match: 6. Here the CDR3 DNA reads TGTGCCAGCAACCTCGGGGGGGGGAATGAGCAGTTCTTC. It is translated as CASNLGGGNEQFF. Based on the CDR3 plus reference TRBV2 and TRBJ2-1, the full variable domain is EPEVTQTPSHQVTQMGQEVILRCVPISNHLYFYWYRQILGQKVEFLVSFYNNEISEKSEIFDDQFSVERPDGSNFTLKIRSTKLEDSAMYFCASNLGGGNEQFFGPGTRLTVL.

The CDR3 is CASGTYNTDTQYF. The CDR3 region has the DNA TGTGCCAGCGGGACATACAACACAGATACGCAGTATTTT. The chain links TRBV9 to TRBJ2-3; possibly TRBD1 for D (6 bases). Looked up from germline, CDR1 is SGDLS and CDR2 is YYNGEE. The CDR3 runs to 13 residues. The ends were cut back, 7 bases at V and 2 bases at J, with 11 bases in the middle.

The chain links TRBV2 to TRBJ2-7; maybe TRBD1 (7 bases). This CDR3 has 14 residues. Germline V gene data show CDR1 as SNHLY and CDR2 as FYNNEI. V was pared by 10 bases and J by 3 bases, with 19 bases between. CDR3 nucleotide sequence: TGTGCCAACAAGGGACAGAAGGGAGGCTACGAGCAGTACTTC. Protein sequence: CANKGQKGGYEQYF.